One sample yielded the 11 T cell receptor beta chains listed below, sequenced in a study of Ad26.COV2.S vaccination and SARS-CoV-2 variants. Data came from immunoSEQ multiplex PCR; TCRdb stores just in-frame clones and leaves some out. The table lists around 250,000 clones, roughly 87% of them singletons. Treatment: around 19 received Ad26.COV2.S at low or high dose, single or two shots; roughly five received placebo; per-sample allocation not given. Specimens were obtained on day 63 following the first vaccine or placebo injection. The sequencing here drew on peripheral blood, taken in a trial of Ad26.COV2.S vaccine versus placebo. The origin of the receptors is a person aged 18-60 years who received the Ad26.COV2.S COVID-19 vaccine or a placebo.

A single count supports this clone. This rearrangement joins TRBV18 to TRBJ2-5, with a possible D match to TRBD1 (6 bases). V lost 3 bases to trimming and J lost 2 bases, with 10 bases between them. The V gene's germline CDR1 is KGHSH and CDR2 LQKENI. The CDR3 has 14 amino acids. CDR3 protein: CASSPGQIQETQYF. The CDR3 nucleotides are TGTGCCAGCTCACCCGGACAGATTCAAGAGACCCAGTACTTC.

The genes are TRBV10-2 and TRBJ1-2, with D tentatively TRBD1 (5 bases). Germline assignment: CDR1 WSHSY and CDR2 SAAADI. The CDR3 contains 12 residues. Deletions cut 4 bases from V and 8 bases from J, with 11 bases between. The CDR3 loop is CASSGDSGGYTF. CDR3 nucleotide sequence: TGCGCCAGCAGTGGAGACTCAGGGGGCTACACCTTC.

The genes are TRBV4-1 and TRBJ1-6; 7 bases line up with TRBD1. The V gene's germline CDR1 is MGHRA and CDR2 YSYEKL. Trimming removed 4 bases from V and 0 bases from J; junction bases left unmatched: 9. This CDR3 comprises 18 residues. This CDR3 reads CASSPDREVASYNSPLHF. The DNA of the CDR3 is TGCGCCAGCAGCCCCGACAGGGAAGTCGCCTCCTATAATTCACCCCTCCACTTT.

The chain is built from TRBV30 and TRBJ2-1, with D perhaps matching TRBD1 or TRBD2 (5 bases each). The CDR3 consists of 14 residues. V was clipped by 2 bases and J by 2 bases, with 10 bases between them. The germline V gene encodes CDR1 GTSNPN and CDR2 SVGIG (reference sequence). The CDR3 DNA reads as TGTGCCTGGAGTATGGGGGTTCCCTACAATGAGCAGTTCTTC. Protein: CAWSMGVPYNEQFF.

The CDR3 DNA sequence: TGCGCCAGCAGCCCCGTTGGACTAGCGGGACGAGGAGAGCAGTACGTC. It specifies CASSPVGLAGRGEQYV. The V call is TRBV4-3, the J call TRBJ2-7, with 12 nucleotides matching TRBD2. Trimming at V came to 4 bases and at J to 7 bases, leaving 11 bases not matched to a gene. The CDR3 totals 16 residues. Germline V gene data show CDR1 as LGHNA and CDR2 as YSLEER.

CDR3 nucleotides: TGTGCCAGCAGCCTCGGAGCGGGGGGCATCCAAGAGACCCAGTACTTC. Translated, it gives CASSLGAGGIQETQYF. The gene calls are TRBV5-4 and TRBJ2-5; the match to TRBD2 covers 9 bases. CDR1 is SGHNT, CDR2 YYREEE, per germline (reference sequence). The CDR3 runs 16 residues. J was trimmed by 1 base and V by 4 bases; bases with no gene match: 8.

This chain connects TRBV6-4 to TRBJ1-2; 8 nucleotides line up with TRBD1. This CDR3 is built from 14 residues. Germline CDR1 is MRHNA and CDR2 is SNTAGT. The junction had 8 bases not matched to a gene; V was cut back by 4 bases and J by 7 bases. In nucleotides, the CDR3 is TGTGCCAGCAGTGTCCAGTCCGGGACAGGTGGCTACACCTTC. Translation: CASSVQSGTGGYTF.

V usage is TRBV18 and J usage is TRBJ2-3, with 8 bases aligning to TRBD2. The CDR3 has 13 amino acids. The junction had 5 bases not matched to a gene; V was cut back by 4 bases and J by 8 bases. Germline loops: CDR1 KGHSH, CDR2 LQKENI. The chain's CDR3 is CASSQAGAGTQYF. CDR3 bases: TGTGCCAGCTCACAAGCGGGAGCGGGTACGCAGTATTTT.

This CDR3 reads CASSALSGATNEQFF. In DNA, the CDR3 is TGTGCCAGCAGCGCTCTTAGCGGGGCTACTAATGAGCAGTTCTTC. The chain couples TRBV7-9 to TRBJ2-1, with TRBD2 identical over 8 bases. The CDR3 spans 15 residues. The ends lost 5 bases at V and 7 bases at J; junction bases unmatched: 10. CDR1 and CDR2 from the germline V gene are SEHNR and FQNEAQ (reference sequence).

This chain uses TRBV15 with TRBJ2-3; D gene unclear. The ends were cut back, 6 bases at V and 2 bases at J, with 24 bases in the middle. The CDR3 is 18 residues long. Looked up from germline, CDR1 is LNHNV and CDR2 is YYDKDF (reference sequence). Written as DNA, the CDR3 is TGTGCCACCAGTAATCCCCATCCCGACGGACGTTACACAGATACGCAGTATTTT. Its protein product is CATSNPHPDGRYTDTQYF.

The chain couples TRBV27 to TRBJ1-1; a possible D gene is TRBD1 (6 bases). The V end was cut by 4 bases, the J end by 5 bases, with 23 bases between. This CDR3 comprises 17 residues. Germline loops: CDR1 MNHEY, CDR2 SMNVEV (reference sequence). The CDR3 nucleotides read TGTGCCAGCAGTTCCCTCTACTCCACAGGGATGGGTACTGAAGCTTTCTTT. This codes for CASSSLYSTGMGTEAFF.